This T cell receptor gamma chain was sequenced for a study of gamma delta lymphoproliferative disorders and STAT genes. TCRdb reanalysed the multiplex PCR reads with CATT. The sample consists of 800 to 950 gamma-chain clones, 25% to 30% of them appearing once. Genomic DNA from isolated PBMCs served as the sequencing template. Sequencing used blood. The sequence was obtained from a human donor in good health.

The CDR3 DNA sequence: TGTGCCACCTGGGACCGGGTAGGTAAACCTGGGGGTAAGAAACTCTTT. Protein product: CATWDRVGKPGGKKLF. The chain recombines TRGV2 with TRGJ1 or TRGJ2. TCRdb does not report a J gene; here it was assigned by matching the DNA to germline references. Losses at the gene ends were 3 bases for V and 9 bases for J; bases not matched to a gene: 20. The CDR3 contains 16 residues. Germline assignment: CDR1 EGSNGY and CDR2 YDSYNSKV.